These T cell receptor beta chains were read from a single sample in a study of control samples from healthy donors and cancer patients. TCRdb's copy holds only in-frame clones and misses some; the assay was immunoSEQ multiplex PCR. Of roughly 130,000 clones listed, just under 95% are singletons. Material for sequencing was blood. The source of these receptors is a man aged 30 to 45 in good health. Both conserved end residues are part of each CDR3. D genes are given only for firm matches. Clone size is stated in some rows and not others, as once, few, many or a class when expanded.

j_gene: TRBJ2-7; abundance: NA; d_gene: TRBD1; v_gene: TRBV4-1; CDR3nt: TGCGCCAGCAGCCAGACAGGGACCTCCTACGAGCAGTACTTC; CDR3aa: CASSQTGTSYEQYF
j_gene: TRBJ2-3; abundance: NA; d_gene: NA; v_gene: TRBV14; CDR3nt: TGTGCCAGCAGCCAAGAGACAGATACGCAGTATTTT; CDR3aa: CASSQETDTQYF
j_gene: TRBJ2-5; abundance: NA; d_gene: NA; v_gene: TRBV10-2; CDR3nt: TGCGCCAGCAGTCAGGTAGTACAAGAGACCCAGTACTTC; CDR3aa: CASSQVVQETQYF
j_gene: TRBJ2-7; abundance: NA; d_gene: NA; v_gene: TRBV3-1/TRBV3-2; CDR3nt: TGTGCCAGCAGCCAAGTTTATAGCATCTCCTACGAGCAGTACTTC; CDR3aa: CASSQVYSISYEQYF
j_gene: TRBJ1-6; abundance: few; d_gene: NA; v_gene: TRBV5-6; CDR3nt: TGTGCCAGCAGCACGGGATTCCCCCCTTCACCCCTCCACTTT; CDR3aa: CASSTGFPPSPLHF
j_gene: TRBJ1-4; abundance: once; d_gene: TRBD1; v_gene: TRBV3-1/TRBV3-2; CDR3nt: TGTGCCAGCAGCGACGGGACAGTAAGGGAAAAACTGTTTTTT; CDR3aa: CASSDGTVREKLFF
j_gene: TRBJ2-7; abundance: once; d_gene: TRBD1; v_gene: TRBV19; CDR3nt: TGTGCCAGTAGTATCAGCGGACAGGGGGCTCACGAGCAGTACTTC; CDR3aa: CASSISGQGAHEQYF
j_gene: TRBJ1-2; abundance: NA; d_gene: TRBD1; v_gene: TRBV19; CDR3nt: TGTGCCAGTAGTCCGACAGGGGAGGTCTATGCCTACACCTTC; CDR3aa: CASSPTGEVYAYTF
j_gene: TRBJ2-7; abundance: NA; d_gene: NA; v_gene: TRBV30; CDR3nt: TGTGCCTGGAGCGCAGAGGCCTACGAGCAGTACTTC; CDR3aa: CAWSAEAYEQYF
j_gene: TRBJ2-7; abundance: once; d_gene: TRBD1; v_gene: TRBV5-1; CDR3nt: TGCGCCAGCAGCCAAGTCCCGGGACAGGGTGTGCAGTACTTC; CDR3aa: CASSQVPGQGVQYF
j_gene: TRBJ1-2; abundance: NA; d_gene: NA; v_gene: TRBV9; CDR3nt: TGTGCCAGCAGCCAGGAGGGGGACTATGGCTACACCTTC; CDR3aa: CASSQEGDYGYTF
j_gene: TRBJ2-7; abundance: NA; d_gene: TRBD1; v_gene: TRBV30; CDR3nt: TGTGCCTGTTCCGGGACAGGGGACTCCTACGAGCAGTACTTC; CDR3aa: CACSGTGDSYEQYF
j_gene: TRBJ2-1; abundance: NA; d_gene: NA; v_gene: TRBV19; CDR3nt: TGTGCCAGTAGTATGTTCGGCAGCAACAATGAGCAGTTCTTC; CDR3aa: CASSMFGSNNEQFF
j_gene: TRBJ1-1; abundance: NA; d_gene: NA; v_gene: TRBV28; CDR3nt: TGTGCCAGCAGTCTCCCCCCAGGCATCGGCACTGAAGCTTTCTTT; CDR3aa: CASSLPPGIGTEAFF
j_gene: TRBJ1-5; abundance: NA; d_gene: TRBD1; v_gene: TRBV12-5; CDR3nt: TGTGCTAGTGCCCCGGACAGGGGAAAGAATCAGCCCCAGCATTTT; CDR3aa: CASAPDRGKNQPQHF
j_gene: TRBJ2-1; abundance: NA; d_gene: NA; v_gene: TRBV9; CDR3nt: TGTGCCAGCAGCGTAGTTGCGGTGGATGAGCAGTTCTTC; CDR3aa: CASSVVAVDEQFF
j_gene: TRBJ2-5; abundance: NA; d_gene: TRBD1; v_gene: TRBV5-1; CDR3nt: TGCGCCAGCAGTTTTGCCGGGACAGGGGCACAAGAGACCCAGTACTTC; CDR3aa: CASSFAGTGAQETQYF
j_gene: TRBJ2-1; abundance: NA; d_gene: TRBD2; v_gene: TRBV2; CDR3nt: TGTGCCAGAGCGGGGACGCAATCCGCGCAGTTCTTC; CDR3aa: CARAGTQSAQFF
j_gene: TRBJ1-4; abundance: NA; d_gene: NA; v_gene: TRBV14; CDR3nt: TGTGCCAGCAGCCAAGGCTGGGAAAAACTGTTTTTT; CDR3aa: CASSQGWEKLFF
j_gene: TRBJ1-2; abundance: NA; d_gene: TRBD1; v_gene: TRBV28; CDR3nt: TGTGCCAGCAGTACAGGGGGCAACTATGGCTACACCTTC; CDR3aa: CASSTGGNYGYTF
j_gene: TRBJ2-2; abundance: NA; d_gene: NA; v_gene: TRBV6-4; CDR3nt: TGTGCCAGCAGCCCCTCCAGGGGGGTCGGGGAGCTGTTTTTT; CDR3aa: CASSPSRGVGELFF
j_gene: TRBJ2-6; abundance: NA; d_gene: NA; v_gene: TRBV19; CDR3nt: TGTGCCAGTAGTACGTACAGGGCCGGGGCCAACGTCCTGACTTTC; CDR3aa: CASSTYRAGANVLTF
j_gene: TRBJ2-5; abundance: NA; d_gene: TRBD1; v_gene: TRBV9; CDR3nt: TGTGCCAGCAGCGTAGGGGACAGCCAAGAGACCCAGTACTTC; CDR3aa: CASSVGDSQETQYF